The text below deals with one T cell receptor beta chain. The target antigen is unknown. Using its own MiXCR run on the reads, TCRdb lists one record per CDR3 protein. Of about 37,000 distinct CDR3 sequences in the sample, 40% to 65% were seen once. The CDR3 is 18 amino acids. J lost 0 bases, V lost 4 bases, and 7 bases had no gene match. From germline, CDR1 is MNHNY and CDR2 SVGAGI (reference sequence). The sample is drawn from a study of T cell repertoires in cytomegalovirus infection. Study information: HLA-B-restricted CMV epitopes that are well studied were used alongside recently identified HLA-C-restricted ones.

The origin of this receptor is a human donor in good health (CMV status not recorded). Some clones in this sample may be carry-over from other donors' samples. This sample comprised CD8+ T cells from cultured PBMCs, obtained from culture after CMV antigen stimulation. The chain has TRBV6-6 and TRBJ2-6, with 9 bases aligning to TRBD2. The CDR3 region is CASSFLGLASSGANVLTF. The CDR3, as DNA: TGTGCCAGCAGTTTCCTAGGACTAGCGAGCTCTGGGGCCAACGTCCTGACTTTC.